The present T cell receptor (beta chain) was sequenced within a study of cytomegalovirus exposure and HLA in healthy donors. Notes on the study in general: The authors confirmed in vitro that three CMV-associated chains were specific for CMV antigens.

Remarks on this clone: Its target is unknown.

PCR amplification relied on 60 Vbeta primers (plus 13 Jbeta primers). The protocol was immunoSEQ multiplex PCR, while the TCRdb copy is restricted to in-frame clones and leaves out a portion. Recorded for this sample: some 130,000 clones. Donors counted as nominally healthy when sampled, yet unrecorded immune exposures were likely. Sequencing used PBMCs. The receptor's source is a woman aged 40-49 years in good health and CMV-seropositive.

CDR3 nucleotide sequence: TGTGCCAGCAGCTTTTCCCAGAACACTGAAGCTTTCTTT. Translated, it gives CASSFSQNTEAFF. The chain combines TRBV11-2 with TRBJ1-1, with no clear D. The CDR3 length is 13 residues. Trimming took off 3 bases at V and 1 base at J, with 6 bases between the two ends. In germline, CDR1 is SGHAT, CDR2 FQNNGV.